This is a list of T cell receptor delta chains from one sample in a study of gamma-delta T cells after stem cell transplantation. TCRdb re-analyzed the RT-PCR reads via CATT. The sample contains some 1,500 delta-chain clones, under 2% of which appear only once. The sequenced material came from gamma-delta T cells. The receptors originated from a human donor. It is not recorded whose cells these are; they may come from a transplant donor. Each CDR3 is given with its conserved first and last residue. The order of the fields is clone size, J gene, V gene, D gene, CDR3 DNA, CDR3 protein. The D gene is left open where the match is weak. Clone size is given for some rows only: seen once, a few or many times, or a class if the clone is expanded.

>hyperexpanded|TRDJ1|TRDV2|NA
TGTGCCTGTGACTCCCTCGACGGGATAGACACCGATAAACTCATCTTT
CACDSLDGIDTDKLIF
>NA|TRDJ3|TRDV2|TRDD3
TGTGCCTGTGACACTGGGGGATACTCCTGGGACACCCGACAGATGTTTTTC
CACDTGGYSWDTRQMFF
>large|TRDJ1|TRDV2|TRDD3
TGTGCCTGTGACCCAGTCCTACGCGGGGTACTGGGGGATACTAACACCGATAAACTCATCTTT
CACDPVLRGVLGDTNTDKLIF
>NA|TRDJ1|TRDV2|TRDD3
TGTGCCTGTGACAAATTACTGGGGGATACCCTCACCGATAAACTCATCTTT
CACDKLLGDTLTDKLIF
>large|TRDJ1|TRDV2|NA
TGTGCCTGTGGTCGCGGGCTCTACACCGATAAACTCATCTTT
CACGRGLYTDKLIF
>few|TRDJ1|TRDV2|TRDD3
TGTGCCTGTGACCTACTGGGGGATACCCAGAGCACCGATAAACTCATCTTT
CACDLLGDTQSTDKLIF
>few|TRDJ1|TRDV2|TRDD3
TGTGCCTGTGACACCGTCCGGGGGATACGACACACCGATAAACTCATCTTT
CACDTVRGIRHTDKLIF
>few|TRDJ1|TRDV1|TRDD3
TGTGCTCTTGGGGAATTCATCCTACCTCATACTGGGGGATCCCTCACCGATAAACTCATCTTT
CALGEFILPHTGGSLTDKLIF
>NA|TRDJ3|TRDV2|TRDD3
TGTGCCTGTGACAGACTGGGGGATACGCGCTGGGACACCCGACAGATGTTTTTC
CACDRLGDTRWDTRQMFF
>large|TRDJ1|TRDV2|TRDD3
TGTGCCTGTGACACCGTGACTGGAAGAGGGGGATACACCGATAAACTCATCTTT
CACDTVTGRGGYTDKLIF
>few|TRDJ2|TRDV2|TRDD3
TGTGCCTGTGACCTACTGGGGGGCCTGACAGCACAACTCTTCTTT
CACDLLGGLTAQLFF
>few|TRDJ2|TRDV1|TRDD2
TGTGCTCTTGGGGAAGGTTTGTCTGGTAGGATACTTCCTACCTACCCCGCTTTGACAGCACAACTCTTCTTT
CALGEGLSGRILPTYPALTAQLFF
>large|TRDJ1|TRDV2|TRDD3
TGTGCCTGTGACACTCTAGCTGGGGGATCCAAGTACACCGATAAACTCATCTTT
CACDTLAGGSKYTDKLIF
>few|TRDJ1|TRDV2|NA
TGTGCCTGTGACCCGTTGAAGACTGGTGGAAAGGATACCGCTGATAAACTCATCTTT
CACDPLKTGGKDTADKLIF
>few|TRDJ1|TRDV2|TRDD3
TGTGCCTGTGACAACATTGGAGTACTGGGGGATACCACCGATAAACTCATCTTT
CACDNIGVLGDTTDKLIF